The 21 T cell receptor beta chains presented below share a single source sample, sequenced in a study of OX40 agonist ivuxolimab in advanced cancers. Clones were sequenced by immunoSEQ multiplex PCR, and TCRdb holds only the in-frame ones, with some missing. In the table there are about 50,000 clones, around 84% of which are singletons. Sequencing was performed on CD4+ or CD8+ T cells sorted from blood, taken in a trial of the OX40 agonist ivuxolimab. Source of these receptors: an adult with an advanced solid tumor such as melanoma, head and neck, liver or kidney cancer.

The chain uses TRBV18 and TRBJ1-2; 11 bases are a match to TRBD1. The CDR3 has 16 amino acids. CDR1 and CDR2 from the germline V gene are KGHSH and LQKENI. Losses at the gene ends were 0 bases for V and 4 bases for J; bases not matched to a gene: 4. CDR3 loop: CASSPPYGTGGYGYTF. The CDR3, as DNA: TGTGCCAGCTCACCACCGTACGGGACAGGGGGCTATGGCTACACCTTC.

The J gene is TRBJ2-6, the V gene TRBV28; TRBD2 aligns across 9 bases. With 3 bases clipped from V and 3 bases from J, the junction kept 12 bases outside the gene matches. The CDR3 extends over 19 amino acids. Germline CDR1 and CDR2: MDHEN and SYDVKM. DNA for the CDR3: TGTGCCAGCAGTTTCGTCTTTTTCGCTAGCGGGAATGGGGCCAACGTCCTGACTTTC. It specifies CASSFVFFASGNGANVLTF.

CDR3 nucleotide sequence: TGTGCCAGCAGCTTAATGCAAAGCACAGATACGCAGTATTTT. Its protein is CASSLMQSTDTQYF. The rearrangement uses TRBV7-2 and TRBJ2-3, with D uncertain. The CDR3 contains 14 residues. Germline loops: CDR1 SGHTA, CDR2 FQGNSA. V was clipped by 2 bases and J by 0 bases, with 6 bases between them. Variable domain in full (rest from reference TRBV7-2 and TRBJ2-3): GAGVSQSPSNKVTEKGKDVELRCDPISGHTALYWYRQSLGQGLEFLIYFQGNSAPDKSGLPSDRFSAERTGGSVSTLTIQRTQQEDSAVYLCASSLMQSTDTQYFGPGTRLTVL.

The J gene is TRBJ2-5, the V gene TRBV4-1; D is unresolved. There are 15 residues in the CDR3. V was shortened by 5 bases and J by 5 bases, with 18 bases between the two germline ends. Germline V gene sequence: CDR1 MGHRA, CDR2 YSYEKL. In nucleotides, the CDR3 is TGCGCCAGCAGCGCCTCTTTAGAGCGCAGGGAGACCCAGTACTTC. The encoded protein is CASSASLERRETQYF.

V and J are TRBV18 and TRBJ2-1; TRBD2 matches 12 bases. Per germline, CDR1 KGHSH and CDR2 LQKENI. The CDR3 is 16 residues long. The J segment lost 5 bases and the V segment lost 3 bases, leaving 5 bases of the junction unmatched. The DNA of the CDR3 is TGTGCCAGCTCACCCCGGACTAGCGGGACTCACAATGAGCAGTTCTTC. Protein sequence: CASSPRTSGTHNEQFF. Full variable domain (missing parts from reference TRBV18 and TRBJ2-1): NAGVMQNPRHLVRRRGQEARLRCSPMKGHSHVYWYRQLPEEGLKFMVYLQKENIIDESGMPKERFSAEFPKEGPSILRIQQVVRGDSAAYFCASSPRTSGTHNEQFFGPGTRLTVL.

This chain uses TRBV21-1 with TRBJ2-1; TRBD2 is taken as the D call from the table, unchecked against the DNA. TRBV21-1 is designated a pseudogene. This CDR3 has 15 amino acids. The CDR3 sequence: CASSPTEGSYNEQFF. CDR3 in DNA: TGTGCCAGCAGCCCGACGGAGGGCTCCTACAATGAGCAGTTCTTC.

The chain couples TRBV6-8 to TRBJ1-1; D possibly corresponds to TRBD1 (6 bases). The CDR3 totals 17 residues. Germline assignment: CDR1 MNHGY and CDR2 SAAAGT. Trimming took off 4 bases at V and 0 bases at J, with 18 bases between the two ends. The CDR3 DNA reads as TGTGCCAGCAGTTTTGCGGGGGGAACAGGGTTGAACACTGAAGCTTTCTTT. As protein: CASSFAGGTGLNTEAFF.

This clone appeared a few times. The chain links TRBV4-1 to TRBJ2-6, with D maybe TRBD1 (6 bases). Germline V gene sequence: CDR1 MGHRA, CDR2 YSYEKL. This CDR3 is built from 15 residues. The ends were cut back, 6 bases at V and 0 bases at J, with 9 bases in the middle. The CDR3: CASSRGSSGANVLTF. CDR3 coding DNA: TGCGCCAGCAGTAGGGGGAGCTCTGGGGCCAACGTCCTGACTTTC.

This clone was picked up a small number of times. The CDR3 sequence is CASSLDWPGSNTEAFF. CDR3 DNA sequence: TGTGCCAGCAGCTTAGATTGGCCAGGCAGTAACACTGAAGCTTTCTTT. The chain links TRBV11-2 to TRBJ1-1; D unclear. The CDR3 has 16 amino acids. The germline V gene has CDR1 SGHAT and CDR2 FQNNGV. V was cut by 0 bases and J by 2 bases, with 13 bases left in between.

CDR3 amino acids: CAWRQTEAFF. CDR3 DNA: TGTGCCTGGAGACAGACTGAAGCTTTCTTT. The chain links TRBV30 to TRBJ1-1, with D unclear. Trimming cost V 3 bases and J 5 bases, with 4 bases left between them. The length of the CDR3 is 10 residues. The germline V gene encodes CDR1 GTSNPN and CDR2 SVGIG (reference sequence).

The V and J genes are TRBV28 and TRBJ2-1; D is possibly TRBD2 (6 bases). V was pared by 7 bases and J by 7 bases, with 11 bases between. The V gene's germline CDR1 is MDHEN and CDR2 SYDVKM. This CDR3 has 12 residues. Written as DNA, the CDR3 is TGTGCCAGCACGGGAGTTCTAAATGAGCAGTTCTTC. It is translated as CASTGVLNEQFF.

V and J are TRBV4-1 and TRBJ1-4; possible D gene TRBD1, 5 bases. The CDR3 contains 15 residues. Germline V gives CDR1 MGHRA, CDR2 YSYEKL. Between the trimmed V and J ends, which lost 4 bases and 8 bases, there was a span of 17 bases. Written as DNA, the CDR3 is TGCGCCAGCAGCCTCCCGTTCCGACGGGGGGAAAAACTGTTTTTT. Translation gives CASSLPFRRGEKLFF.

A single count supports this clone. This sequence joins TRBV19 and TRBJ1-5, with D perhaps matching TRBD1 (5 bases). This CDR3 spans 15 amino acids. The germline CDR1 and CDR2 sequences are LNHDA and SQIVND (reference sequence). V lost 3 bases to trimming and J lost 5 bases, with 14 bases between them. CDR3 loop: CASSISPGAYQPQHF. The CDR3 DNA sequence: TGTGCCAGTAGTATCAGTCCCGGGGCGTATCAGCCCCAGCATTTT.

The chain combines TRBV19 with TRBJ2-3, with no clear D. This CDR3 is built from 14 residues. The germline V gene has CDR1 LNHDA and CDR2 SQIVND (reference sequence). The V gene lost 5 bases and the J gene lost 8 bases, with 17 bases spanning the gap. The CDR3 coding sequence is TGTGCCAGTAGTTCCCGAGAACCCCATGGTACGCAGTATTTT. It specifies CASSSREPHGTQYF.

The rearrangement joins TRBV19 to TRBJ1-2; D might be TRBD1 (5 bases). CDR1 is LNHDA, CDR2 SQIVND, per germline (reference sequence). The CDR3 is 13 residues long. V was clipped by 6 bases and J by 6 bases, with 14 bases between them. CDR3 residues: CASSPPGRNGYTF. The CDR3 DNA reads TGTGCCAGTAGCCCCCCGGGACGGAATGGCTACACCTTC.

This clone was seen a handful of times. The genes are TRBV18 and TRBJ1-2; the D gene is possibly TRBD1 (5 bases). Trimming removed 0 bases at V and 4 bases at J, with 9 bases between. The germline V gene encodes CDR1 KGHSH and CDR2 LQKENI. The CDR3 contains 14 residues. The CDR3 loop reads CASSPPSGTYGYTF. The CDR3 region has the DNA TGTGCCAGCTCACCACCAAGCGGGACCTATGGCTACACCTTC.

In this sample, this clone turned up once. V gene TRBV28 combines with J gene TRBJ1-6; TRBD1 matches 7 bases. The CDR3 extends over 17 amino acids. Per germline, CDR1 MDHEN and CDR2 SYDVKM. J was trimmed by 0 bases and V by 6 bases; bases with no gene match: 8. CDR3 coding DNA: TGTGCCAGCAGATCTACAGGGGAAGGCTCCTATAATTCACCCCTCCACTTT. Amino acid sequence: CASRSTGEGSYNSPLHF.

V gene TRBV18 combines with J gene TRBJ1-2, with D maybe TRBD1 (6 bases). In germline, CDR1 is KGHSH, CDR2 LQKENI. The CDR3 covers 14 residues. V was pared by 5 bases and J by 8 bases, with 18 bases between. The CDR3 is CASSELSAGEGYTF. CDR3 coding DNA: TGTGCCAGCTCAGAGCTTTCGGCAGGGGAAGGCTACACCTTC.

The rearrangement links TRBV6-6 to TRBJ1-2; tentatively, D is TRBD1 (5 bases). Deletions cut 6 bases from V and 7 bases from J, with 21 bases between. The CDR3 covers 15 residues. Looked up from germline, CDR1 is MNHNY and CDR2 is SVGAGI (reference sequence). CDR3 DNA sequence: TGTGCCAGCAGGCAGGGTGGCAGGGAGATGAGTGGCTACACCTTC. It is translated as CASRQGGREMSGYTF.

This chain connects TRBV4-2 to TRBJ1-4, with unresolved D. The CDR3 covers 15 residues. The germline V gene has CDR1 LGHNA and CDR2 YNFKEQ. V lost 1 base and J 8 bases, leaving 14 bases between the germline ends. The CDR3 DNA reads as TGTGCCAGCAGCCAAGGGGAAGGACCACGGGAAAAACTGTTTTTT. Translated: CASSQGEGPREKLFF.

This clone was counted only a few times. This chain uses TRBV5-6 with TRBJ1-1; unclear D gene. Trimming removed 4 bases from V and 6 bases from J, with 16 bases in between. Looked up from germline, CDR1 is SGHDT and CDR2 is YYEEEE. The CDR3 has 14 amino acids. The CDR3 coding sequence is TGTGCCAGCAGCAAAGGGAGGCCCTGGGCTGAAGCTTTCTTT. Translating it yields CASSKGRPWAEAFF.